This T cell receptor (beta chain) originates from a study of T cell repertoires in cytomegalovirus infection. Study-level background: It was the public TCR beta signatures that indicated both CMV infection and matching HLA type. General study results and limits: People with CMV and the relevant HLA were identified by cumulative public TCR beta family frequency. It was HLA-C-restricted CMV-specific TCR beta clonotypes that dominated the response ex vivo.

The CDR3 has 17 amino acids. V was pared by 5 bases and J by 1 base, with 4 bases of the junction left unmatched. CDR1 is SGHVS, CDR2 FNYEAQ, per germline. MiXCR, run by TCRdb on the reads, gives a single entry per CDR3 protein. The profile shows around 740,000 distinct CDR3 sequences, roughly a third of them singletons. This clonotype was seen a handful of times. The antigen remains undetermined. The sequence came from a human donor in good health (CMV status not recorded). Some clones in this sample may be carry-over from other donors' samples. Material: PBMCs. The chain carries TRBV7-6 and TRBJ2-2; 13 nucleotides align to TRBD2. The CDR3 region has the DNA TGTGCCAGCAGCCCCCGACTAGCGGGAGGGAACACCGGGGAGCTGTTTTTT. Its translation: CASSPRLAGGNTGELFF.